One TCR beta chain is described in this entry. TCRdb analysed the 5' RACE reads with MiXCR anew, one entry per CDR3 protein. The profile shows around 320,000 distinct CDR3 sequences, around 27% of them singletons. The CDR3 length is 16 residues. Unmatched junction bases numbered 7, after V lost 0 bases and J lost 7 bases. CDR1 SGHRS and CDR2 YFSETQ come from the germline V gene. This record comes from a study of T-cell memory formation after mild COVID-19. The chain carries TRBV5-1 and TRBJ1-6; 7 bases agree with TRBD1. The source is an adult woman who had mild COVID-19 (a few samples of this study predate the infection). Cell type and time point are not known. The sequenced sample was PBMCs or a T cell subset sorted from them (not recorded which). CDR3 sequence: CASSLVGGGLNSPLHF. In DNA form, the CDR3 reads TGCGCCAGCAGCTTGGTTGGAGGGGGCCTGAATTCACCCCTCCACTTT. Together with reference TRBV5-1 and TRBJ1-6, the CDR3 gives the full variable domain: KAGVTQTPRYLIKTRGQQVTLSCSPISGHRSVSWYQQTPGQGLQFLFEYFSETQRNKGNFPGRFSGRQFSNSRSEMNVSTLELGDSALYLCASSLVGGGLNSPLHFGNGTRLTVT.